This TCR beta chain came from a study of Tregs in tolerant kidney transplant recipients. Regarding the study as a whole: Tregs expanded with activated donor B cells seemed most donor-specific. The small number of patients limits these findings pending further validation.

Here immunoSEQ multiplex PCR was the method, and the copy in TCRdb shows in-frame clones only, minus some. The sample lists under 50,000 clones, about 90% occurring once. To note about this clone: Antigen: not known.

V lost 6 bases to trimming and J lost 4 bases, with 12 bases between them. Germline lookup yields CDR1 KGHSH and CDR2 LQKENI. The CDR3 covers 13 residues. Unstimulated regulatory T cells (CD4+CD25+CD127-), CD4+CD25- non-regulatory cells, CD4 and CD8 cells were FACS-sorted from thawed PBMCs. The rearrangement links TRBV18 to TRBJ2-5; D unclear. The specimen sequenced was Tregs from blood. This TCR came from a human donor in good health. CDR3 amino acids: CASSPVNRETQYF. CDR3 sequence (DNA): TGTGCCAGCTCTCCTGTTAATCGAGAGACCCAGTACTTC.